The TCR beta chain under discussion was sequenced for a study of cytomegalovirus exposure and HLA in healthy donors. About the research overall: HLA-typed donors contributed 80 million to 85 million unique TCRs, which were held in an early data release.

Trimming took 4 bases from V and 6 from J; bases not matched to a gene: 11. The CDR3 contains 15 residues. The germline V gene has CDR1 LGHNA and CDR2 YSLEER. Comments on this clone: Its antigen is as yet unknown.

The PCR was carried out with 60 Vbeta primers and 13 Jbeta primers. The repertoire was sequenced with immunoSEQ multiplex PCR; TCRdb's copy has only in-frame clones and lacks some. The sample has approximately 140,000 clones, about four fifths seen once; the top ten hold about 2.8%. General study findings and limits: TRBV6-2, TRBV6-3 and some other V segments were excluded as indistinguishable.

The chain combines TRBV4-3 with TRBJ1-2; 7 bases match TRBD1. What was sequenced was PBMCs. The source of this sequence is a male donor in good health and CMV-seronegative. In DNA, the CDR3 is TGCGCCAGCAGCCCCCAAATGGGCAGGGGGAATGGCTACACCTTC. This encodes CASSPQMGRGNGYTF.